This T cell receptor beta chain comes out of a study of blood T cell repertoires in COVID-19. At the level of the study: COVID-19 samples collected from the United States, Italy and Spain covered acute and convalescent phases. PBMCs, B-cell-depleted T cells, or T cells were the source of the cDNA or gDNA that made up the material.

Unmatched junction bases numbered 7, after V lost 4 bases and J lost 5 bases. The CDR3 totals 17 residues. Germline CDR1 and CDR2: ENHRY and SYGVKD. Only in-frame clones appear in the TCRdb table, and some are missing; sequencing was by immunoSEQ multiplex PCR. The table records 100,000 to 150,000 clones, around 83% of them present only once. The sample consisted of peripheral blood. The chain is built from TRBV10-3 and TRBJ2-1, with 14 nucleotides matching TRBD2. This receptor was obtained from a man aged 55 to 70 with acute or convalescent COVID-19. The CDR3 DNA sequence: TGTGCCATCAGTGTCGGGACTAGCGGGAGTTTAAACAATGAGCAGTTCTTC. Its protein is CAISVGTSGSLNNEQFF.